The entry below gives a single T cell receptor beta chain sequence along with its context. The target antigen is unknown. The sample originates from a study of human T cells and chemical hapten exposure. Study as a whole: Sensitization involved placing 2% DPC onto a roughly 2 cm by roughly 2 cm region of upper inner arm skin. Recorded diagnoses among the mostly female patients were alopecia areata, totalis or universalis. Small pooled library volume differences chiefly drove per-sample TCR yield variation.

TCRdb fed the RACE reads into MiXCR, producing one record per CDR3 protein. The sample holds about 94,000 distinct CDR3 sequences, 9.3% seen once. Stated time point: patch test 2, 6 weeks after DPC sensitization. Treatment denoted: therapeutic diphenylcyclopropenone sensitization with weekly scalp DPC. The germline V gene encodes CDR1 MDHEN and CDR2 SYDVKM. V shed 5 bases and J 3 bases; nucleotides not matched to a gene: 11. This CDR3 is 17 amino acids long. Study-wide results and caveats: While controls formed fewer of them, expanded TCRs formed significantly more large CDR3 similarity clusters.

The material sequenced was whole blood, taken in connection with sensitization to the hapten diphenylcyclopropenone (DPC). The chain is built from TRBV28 and TRBJ2-3; 10 nucleotides line up with TRBD2. The TCR comes from a woman between 40 and 55 years old with alopecia areata. Some clones in this sample may be carry-over from other donors' samples. This CDR3 reads CASSPYGAGGSTDTQYF. In nucleotides, the CDR3 is TGTGCCAGCAGTCCCTATGGAGCGGGAGGGAGTACAGATACGCAGTATTTT.